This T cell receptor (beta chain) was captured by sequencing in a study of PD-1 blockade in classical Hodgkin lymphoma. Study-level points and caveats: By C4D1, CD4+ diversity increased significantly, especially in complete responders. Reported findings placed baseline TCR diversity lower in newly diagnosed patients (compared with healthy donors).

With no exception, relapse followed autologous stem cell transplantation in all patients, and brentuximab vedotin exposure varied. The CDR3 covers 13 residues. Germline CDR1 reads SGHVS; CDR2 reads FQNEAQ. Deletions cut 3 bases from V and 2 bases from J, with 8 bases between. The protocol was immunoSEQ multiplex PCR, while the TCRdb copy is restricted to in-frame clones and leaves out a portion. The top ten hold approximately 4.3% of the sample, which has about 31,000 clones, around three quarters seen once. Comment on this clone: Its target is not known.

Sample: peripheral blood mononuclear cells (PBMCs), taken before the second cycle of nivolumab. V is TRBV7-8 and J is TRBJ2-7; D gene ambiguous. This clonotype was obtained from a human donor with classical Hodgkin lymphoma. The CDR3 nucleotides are TGTGCCAGCAGCTTTGGATTCCCCTACGAGCAGTACTTC. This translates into CASSFGFPYEQYF.